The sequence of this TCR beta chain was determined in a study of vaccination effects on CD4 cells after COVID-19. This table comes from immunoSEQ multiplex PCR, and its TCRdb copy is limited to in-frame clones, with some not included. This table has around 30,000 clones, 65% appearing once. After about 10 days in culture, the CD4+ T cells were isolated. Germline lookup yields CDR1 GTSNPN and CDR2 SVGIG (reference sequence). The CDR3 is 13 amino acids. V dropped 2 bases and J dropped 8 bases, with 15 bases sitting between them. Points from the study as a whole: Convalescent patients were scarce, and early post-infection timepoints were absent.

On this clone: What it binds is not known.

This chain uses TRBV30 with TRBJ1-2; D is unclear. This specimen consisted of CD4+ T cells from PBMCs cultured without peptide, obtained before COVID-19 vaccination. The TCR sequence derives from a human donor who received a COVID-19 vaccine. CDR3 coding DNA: TGTGCCTGGAGTACGAGGACCTCGGGGGGCTACACCTTC. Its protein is CAWSTRTSGGYTF.